This T cell receptor (beta chain) was recovered during a study of human T cells and chemical hapten exposure. Time point denoted: patch test 1, 2 weeks after DPC sensitization. Treatment meaning: therapeutic diphenylcyclopropenone sensitization with weekly scalp DPC. V lost 0 bases and J 7 bases, leaving 11 bases between the germline ends. Germline V gene data show CDR1 as SGDLS and CDR2 as YYNGEE. This CDR3 has 14 residues. TCRdb called the RACE reads again in MiXCR, with one record for every CDR3 protein. Of about 380,000 distinct CDR3 sequences in the sample, roughly 5% were seen once. This clonotype originated in a woman aged 45-65 years with alopecia areata. Some clones in this sample may be carry-over from other donors' samples. The chain joins TRBV9 to TRBJ1-5; no clear D gene. The sequences come from whole blood, collected in connection with sensitization to the hapten diphenylcyclopropenone (DPC). CDR3 sequence reads: CASSVAGSPQPQHF. As DNA, the CDR3 is TGTGCCAGCAGCGTAGCGGGCAGCCCACAGCCCCAGCATTTT.